This TCR beta chain is drawn from a study of circulating tumor DNA in untreated peripheral T-cell lymphoma (dated by TCRdb to the early 2020s). To find tumor-specific TCR clonotypes, researchers sequenced baseline tumor tissue that had been collected prior to treatment. To monitor patients with peripheral T-cell lymphoma who were getting frontline treatment on a trial, the study applied next-generation sequencing to T-cell receptor sequences. What the research found in general, with its limitations: Tumor-specific clonotypes were identified in around four fifths of patients, with identification achieved from about nine tenths of baseline tissues and 67% of baseline serum samples.

This clone turned up a few times. There is no known antigen for this receptor. No quality values exist for individual bases; no much larger clone is one base distant. The library was produced with the immunoSEQ multiplex PCR assay. Sourced from immuneACCESS, this table was stored by TCRdb with only in-frame sequences that have V and J called. A share of the clones is absent; for the studies checked, an unresolved V gene accounts for under half, and the remainder has no known explanation. The sample table shows 2,000 to 3,000 clones, and approximately 71% are seen once. The ten largest clones represent under 20% of the sample. The specimen was tumor tissue. This clonotype was obtained from a human donor with peripheral T-cell lymphoma.

For the CDR3, the sequence is CASSQLGRFQETQYF. The bases are TGTGCCAGCAGCCAGTTGGGACGGTTCCAAGAGACCCAGTACTTC. The chain couples TRBV14 to TRBJ2-5; the D call is possibly TRBD1 or TRBD2, each sharing 5 bases. V was cut back by 3 bases and J by 1 base, leaving a gap of 12 bases between them. CDR1 and CDR2 were assigned from the germline V gene as SGHDN and FVKESK. The CDR3, from cysteine to phenylalanine, totals 15 residues. Of the read, only the CDR3 DNA is kept; its 45 bases are in frame from base 1.